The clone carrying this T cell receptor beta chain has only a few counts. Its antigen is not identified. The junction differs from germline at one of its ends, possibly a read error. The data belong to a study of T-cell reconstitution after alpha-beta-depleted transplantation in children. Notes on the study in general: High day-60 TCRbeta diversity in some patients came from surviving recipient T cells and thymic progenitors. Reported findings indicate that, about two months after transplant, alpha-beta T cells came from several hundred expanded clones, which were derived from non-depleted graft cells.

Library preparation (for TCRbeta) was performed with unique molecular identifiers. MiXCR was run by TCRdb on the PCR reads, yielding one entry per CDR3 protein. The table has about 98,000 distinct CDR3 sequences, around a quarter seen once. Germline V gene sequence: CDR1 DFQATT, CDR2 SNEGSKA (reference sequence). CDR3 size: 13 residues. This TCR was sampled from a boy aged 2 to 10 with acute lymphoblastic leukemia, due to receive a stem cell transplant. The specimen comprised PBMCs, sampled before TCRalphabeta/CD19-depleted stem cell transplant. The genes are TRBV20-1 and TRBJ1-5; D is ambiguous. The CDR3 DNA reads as TGCAGTGCGAGAGGAGATAGCAATCAGCCCCAGCATTTT. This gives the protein CSARGDSNQPQHF.